The clone carrying this T cell receptor (beta chain) was counted between two and nine times. Its antigen is undetermined. The CDR3 is 16 amino acids. Deletions cut 2 bases from V and 1 base from J, with 14 bases between. The germline CDR1 and CDR2 sequences are MNHEY and SVGAGI. The sample originates from a study of T cell repertoires in cytomegalovirus infection. Study details: It was the public TCR beta signatures that indicated both CMV infection and matching HLA type.

Points from the study as a whole: Using cumulative public TCR beta family frequency, the authors identified those who carried CMV together with the relevant HLA. Ex vivo responses were dominated by HLA-C-restricted CMV-specific TCR beta clonotypes.

TCRdb ran MiXCR on the reads and lists one entry per CDR3 protein. The table lists some 180,000 distinct CDR3 sequences, about a sixth of them singletons. The sequenced material came from CD8+ T cells from PBMCs. This TCR was sampled from a human donor in good health (CMV status not recorded). Some clones in this sample may be carry-over from other donors' samples. The chain has TRBV6-5 and TRBJ1-2, with a possible D match to TRBD1 (6 bases). The CDR3 loop reads CASSYMSIGGNYGYTF. CDR3 nucleotides: TGTGCCAGCAGTTACATGAGTATAGGGGGTAACTATGGCTACACCTTC.